Detailed here is one T cell receptor (beta chain). Its cognate antigen is unknown. TCRdb re-called the multiplex PCR reads with MiXCR, one entry per CDR3 protein. The sample has over 150,000 distinct CDR3 sequences, 25% to 40% seen once. Germline loops: CDR1 DFQATT, CDR2 SNEGSKA (reference sequence). CDR3 length: 15 residues. J gave up 6 bases and V 0 bases, and 6 bases lay outside the gene matches. Axillary draining lymph nodes of breast cancer patients supplied the node samples. This sample is drawn from a study of breast tumors, draining lymph nodes, adjacent tissues. Study-wide results and caveats: Tumor T cell lymph node origin was a supported hypothesis, not proven. Tumor TCR diversity was below lymph nodes but above nontumor tissue. Luminal-like breast cancer showed significantly greater tumor-nontumor repertoire similarity than basal-like breast cancer did. Most tumor T cells seemingly derive from lymph node, then expand in tumor.

Sequenced: axillary lymph node tissue. This sequence joins TRBV20-1 and TRBJ1-2; 11 positions match TRBD1. The sequence was collected from a female donor with breast cancer. Some clones in this sample may be carry-over from other donors' samples. The CDR3 coding sequence is TGCAGTGCTAGAGACCTCGGACAGGGGGCGGATGGCTACACCTTC. This encodes CSARDLGQGADGYTF.